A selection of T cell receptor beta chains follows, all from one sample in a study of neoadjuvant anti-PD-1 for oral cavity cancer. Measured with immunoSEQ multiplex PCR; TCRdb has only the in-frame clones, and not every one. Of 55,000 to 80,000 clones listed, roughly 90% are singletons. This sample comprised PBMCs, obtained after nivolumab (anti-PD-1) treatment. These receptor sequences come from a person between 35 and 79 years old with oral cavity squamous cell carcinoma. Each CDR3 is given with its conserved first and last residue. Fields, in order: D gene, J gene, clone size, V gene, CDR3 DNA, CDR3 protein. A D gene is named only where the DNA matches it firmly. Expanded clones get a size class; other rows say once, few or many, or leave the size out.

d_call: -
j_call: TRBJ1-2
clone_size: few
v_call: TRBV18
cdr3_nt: TGTGCCAGCTCACCACCGAGCGCCGCCCATGGCTACACCTTC
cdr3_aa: CASSPPSAAHGYTF

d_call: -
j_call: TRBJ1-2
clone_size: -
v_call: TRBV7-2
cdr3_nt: TGTGCCAGCAGCCTAGGACGGGACTATGGCTACACCTTC
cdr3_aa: CASSLGRDYGYTF

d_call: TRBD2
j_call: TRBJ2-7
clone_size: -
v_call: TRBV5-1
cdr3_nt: TGCGCCAGCAGCTCCTCCGGGACTAGCGGGGACGAGCAGTACTTC
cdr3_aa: CASSSSGTSGDEQYF

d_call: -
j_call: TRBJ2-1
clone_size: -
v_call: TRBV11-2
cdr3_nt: TGTGCCAGCAGCAAAACAGGGCCCTCCTACAATGAGCAGTTCTTC
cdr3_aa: CASSKTGPSYNEQFF

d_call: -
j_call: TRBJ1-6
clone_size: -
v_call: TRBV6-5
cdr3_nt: TGTGCCAGCAGTTACTCGCAACGACAGTATTCACCCCTCCACTTT
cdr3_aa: CASSYSQRQYSPLHF

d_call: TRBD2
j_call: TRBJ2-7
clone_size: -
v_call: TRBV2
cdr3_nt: TGTGCCAGCACTGTGGTCGCGGGAGGGCGCGAGCAGTACTTC
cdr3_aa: CASTVVAGGREQYF

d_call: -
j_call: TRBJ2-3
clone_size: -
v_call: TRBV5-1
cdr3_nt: TGCGCCAGCAAGGTGCAGGCTAGCACAGATACGCAGTATTTT
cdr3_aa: CASKVQASTDTQYF

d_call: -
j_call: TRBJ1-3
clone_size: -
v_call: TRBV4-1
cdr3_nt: TGCGCCAGCAGCCAAGTAAGCATGCCTGGAAACACCATATATTTT
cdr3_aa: CASSQVSMPGNTIYF

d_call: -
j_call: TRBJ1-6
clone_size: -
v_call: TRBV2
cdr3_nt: TGTGCCAGCAGAGGGGCCGGGAACAGGGAAGCTTCACCCCTCCACTTT
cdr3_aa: CASRGAGNREASPLHF

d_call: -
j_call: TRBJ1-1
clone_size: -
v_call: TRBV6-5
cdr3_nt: TGTGCCAGCAGCTACAGAGGGGCTGAAGCTTTCTTT
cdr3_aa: CASSYRGAEAFF

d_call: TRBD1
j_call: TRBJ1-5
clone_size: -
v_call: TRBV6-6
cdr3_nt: TGTGCCAGCAGCAGGGACAGAGGTCAGCCCCAGCATTTT
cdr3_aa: CASSRDRGQPQHF

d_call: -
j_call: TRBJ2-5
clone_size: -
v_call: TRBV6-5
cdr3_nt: TGTGCCAGCAGTTACTCGACAAGGGGAGGAGGAGAGACCCAGTACTTC
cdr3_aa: CASSYSTRGGGETQYF

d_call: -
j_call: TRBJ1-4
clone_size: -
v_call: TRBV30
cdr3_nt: TGTGCCTGGGGCCCAGGACTTCAAGGTGAAAAACTGTTTTTT
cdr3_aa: CAWGPGLQGEKLFF

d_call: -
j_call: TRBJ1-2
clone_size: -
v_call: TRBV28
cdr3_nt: TGTGCCAGCAGTTTGGGGCTCTATGGCTACACCTTC
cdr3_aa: CASSLGLYGYTF

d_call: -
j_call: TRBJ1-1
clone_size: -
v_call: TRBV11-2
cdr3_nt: TGTGCCAGCAGCTTCTACCTAAAGAGGGACACTGAAGCTTTCTTT
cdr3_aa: CASSFYLKRDTEAFF

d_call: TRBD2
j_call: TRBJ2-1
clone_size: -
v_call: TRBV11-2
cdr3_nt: TGTGCCAGCAGCTCGGGGGGAGGGACCTACAATGAGCAGTTCTTC
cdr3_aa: CASSSGGGTYNEQFF

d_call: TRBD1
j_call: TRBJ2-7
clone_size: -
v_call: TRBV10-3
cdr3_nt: TGTGCCATCAGTGAAATGGACAGGGGGAGCACCTACGAGCAGTACTTC
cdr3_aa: CAISEMDRGSTYEQYF

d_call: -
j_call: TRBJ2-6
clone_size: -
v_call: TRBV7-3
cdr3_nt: TGTGCCAGCAGTTTATCTGGGGTTTTGGGGGCCAACGTCCTGACTTTC
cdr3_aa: CASSLSGVLGANVLTF